The 14 T cell receptor beta chains below all came from one sample that was sequenced in a study of CD8 T cells in Susac syndrome. cDNA came from 0.5 to 1 ug RNA primed by random hexamers. In TCRdb, the immunoSEQ multiplex PCR reads were re-called with MiXCR into one record per CDR3 protein. This sample has around 50,000 distinct CDR3 sequences, with roughly 92% found just once. Input material: CD8+ T cells from PBMCs. Source of these receptors: a human donor in good health.

The rearrangement uses TRBV20-1 and TRBJ1-1; 7 bases are a match to TRBD1. The CDR3 has 15 residues. The V and J ends lost 6 bases and 0 bases, in that order; junction bases with no gene match: 10. Germline-derived CDR1 and CDR2 are DFQATT and SNEGSKA (reference sequence). CDR3 sequence: CSAISWGQLNTEAFF. The CDR3 DNA sequence: TGCAGTGCAATATCTTGGGGACAGCTGAACACTGAAGCTTTCTTT.

The V and J genes are TRBV11-2 and TRBJ2-6; 7 bases fit TRBD1. V was pared by 3 bases and J by 6 bases, with 17 bases of the junction left unmatched. The germline V gene encodes CDR1 SGHAT and CDR2 FQNNGV. The CDR3 runs to 19 residues. CDR3 protein: CASSFHPDRLEREANVLTF. In DNA form, the CDR3 reads TGTGCCAGCAGCTTCCATCCGGACAGGCTGGAGAGGGAGGCCAACGTCCTGACTTTC.

The CDR3 reads CASSLGRETQYF. DNA of the CDR3: TGTGCCAGCAGCTTAGGGCGGGAGACCCAGTACTTC. The V gene is TRBV11-2, the J gene TRBJ2-5; D is undetermined. Germline CDR1 and CDR2: SGHAT and FQNNGV. Trimming took off 1 base at V and 5 bases at J, with 5 bases between the two ends. The CDR3 is made up of 12 amino acids.

This sequence joins TRBV29-1 and TRBJ2-7; 7 bases line up with TRBD1. V lost 6 bases to trimming and J lost 2 bases; unmatched junction nucleotides: 16. Germline-derived CDR1 and CDR2 are SQVTM and ANQGSEA. The CDR3 extends over 16 amino acids. The chain's CDR3 is CSVNGVNEGAAYEQYF. The CDR3 coding sequence is TGCAGCGTCAATGGAGTTAATGAGGGGGCTGCCTACGAGCAGTACTTC.

The chain links TRBV27 to TRBJ2-3, with a tentative D call TRBD2 (5 bases). Germline assignment: CDR1 MNHEY and CDR2 SMNVEV (reference sequence). V was trimmed by 7 bases and J by 6 bases, leaving 20 bases between them. The CDR3 spans 15 residues. Here the CDR3 reads CASTFVPNGKDTQYF. In nucleotides, the CDR3 is TGTGCCAGCACTTTCGTGCCCAACGGGAAGGATACGCAGTATTTT.

J is TRBJ2-7 and V is TRBV19, with D possibly being TRBD1 (5 bases). V dropped 10 bases and J dropped 3 bases, with 10 bases sitting between them. Per germline, CDR1 LNHDA and CDR2 SQIVND (reference sequence). The CDR3 runs to 11 residues. This CDR3 reads CATGPRYEQYF. CDR3 DNA sequence: TGTGCCACAGGGCCGCGCTACGAGCAGTACTTC.

The chain employs TRBV12-5 and TRBJ2-1; a possible D gene is TRBD2 (6 bases). The germline V and J ends were trimmed by 0 bases and 4 bases, with 10 bases remaining between them. The CDR3 is 15 amino acids. The germline V gene encodes CDR1 LGHNT and CDR2 FRNRAP. The CDR3 region has the DNA TGTGCTAGTGGTTTGGTATATGGGGGGTACAATGAGCAGTTCTTC. It codes for CASGLVYGGYNEQFF.

The chain carries TRBV9 and TRBJ2-1; D assignment may be TRBD1 or TRBD2 (5 bases each). CDR3 length equals 14 residues. V gave up 0 bases and J gave up 3 bases, with 7 bases separating them. The germline gives CDR1 SGDLS, CDR2 YYNGEE. The CDR3: CASSVGDGYNEQFF. The DNA for the CDR3 is TGTGCCAGCAGCGTAGGGGACGGCTACAATGAGCAGTTCTTC.

V and J are TRBV9 and TRBJ2-7; TRBD2 is a possible D gene (5 bases). This CDR3 region has 14 residues. Trimming removed 0 bases from V and 1 base from J, with 8 bases in between. Germline values: CDR1 SGDLS, CDR2 YYNGEE. The CDR3 bases are TGTGCCAGCAGCGTAGGCCTAGCTTCCTACGAGCAGTACTTC. This codes for CASSVGLASYEQYF.

The chain has TRBV30 and TRBJ2-5, with D possibly TRBD2 on 6 matching bases. The V gene's germline CDR1 is GTSNPN and CDR2 SVGIG (reference sequence). V was clipped by 1 base and J by 5 bases, with 11 bases between them. CDR3 length: 13 residues. CDR3 region: CAWSDISGETQYF. For the CDR3, the DNA is TGTGCCTGGAGTGACATTAGCGGTGAGACCCAGTACTTC.

This clonotype was observed a single time. The chain recombines TRBV18 with TRBJ1-2; D not certain. The V and J ends lost 3 bases and 4 bases respectively, with 9 bases between them. Germline assignment: CDR1 KGHSH and CDR2 LQKENI. The CDR3 covers 13 residues. In nucleotides, the CDR3 is TGTGCCAGCTCACCGGAGGACTCCTATGGCTACACCTTC. Protein: CASSPEDSYGYTF.

The rearrangement uses TRBV7-9 and TRBJ2-1; D gene uncertain. Germline lookup yields CDR1 SEHNR and CDR2 FQNEAQ (reference sequence). This CDR3 is 13 amino acids long. V was clipped by 0 bases and J by 9 bases, with 9 bases between them. The CDR3 region is CASSLAREGEQFF. DNA for the CDR3: TGTGCCAGCAGCTTAGCGCGAGAAGGTGAGCAGTTCTTC.

The V gene is TRBV6-5, the J gene TRBJ2-5, with D unclear. V was cut by 4 bases and J by 4 bases, with 16 bases left in between. Germline lookup yields CDR1 MNHEY and CDR2 SVGAGI. This CDR3 region has 15 residues. The CDR3 nucleotides are TGTGCCAGCAGTTCAAACCTGGACCCGACAGAGACCCAGTACTTC. This gives the protein CASSSNLDPTETQYF.

The genes are TRBV15 and TRBJ1-4, with TRBD1 as a possible D gene (6 bases). V was shortened by 6 bases and J by 5 bases, with 13 bases between the two germline ends. The CDR3 has 14 amino acids. Germline V gene lookup returns CDR1 LNHNV and CDR2 YYDKDF (reference sequence). In DNA form, the CDR3 reads TGTGCCACCAGGGAGGCAGGGGAAAATGAAAAACTGTTTTTT. It specifies CATREAGENEKLFF. Variable domain in full (rest from reference TRBV15 and TRBJ1-4): DAMVIQNPRYQVTQFGKPVTLSCSQTLNHNVMYWYQQKSSQAPKLLFHYYDKDFNNEADTPDNFQSRRPNTSFCFLDIRSPGLGDTAMYLCATREAGENEKLFFGSGTQLSVL.